What follows are 4 T cell receptor beta chains derived from one specimen sequenced in a study of T cells in Graves' hyperthyroidism and ophthalmopathy. Regions amplified from RNA transcripts were the TCR beta CDR3 regions. First-round RT-PCR with HTBI primers amplified the TCR CDR3 region. TCRdb passed the multiplex PCR reads through MiXCR, listing each CDR3 protein once. The sample includes more than 450,000 distinct CDR3 sequences, about 20% of them seen just once. Input material: blood. Every receptor here comes from a man in his forties with Graves' ophthalmopathy.

This clonotype was seen a handful of times. The chain carries TRBV11-1 and TRBJ2-7; a weak D match, TRBD1 (6 bases). The V and J ends lost 5 bases and 2 bases respectively, with 16 bases between them. The CDR3 is 15 amino acids. Germline values: CDR1 SGHAT, CDR2 FQDESV (reference sequence). CDR3 sequence reads: CASSRLRAGAYEQYF. CDR3 nucleotides: TGTGCCAGCAGCCGATTACGCGCAGGGGCCTACGAGCAGTACTTC.

This clonotype was counted many times. V usage is TRBV3-1 and J usage is TRBJ2-1, with a weak D call TRBD2 (7 bases). V lost 1 base to trimming and J lost 10 bases, with 17 bases between them. Germline V gene sequence: CDR1 LGHDT, CDR2 YNNKEL (reference sequence). The CDR3 is made up of 15 amino acids. The chain's CDR3 is CASSQVGGAAGEQFF. In DNA, the CDR3 is TGTGCCAGCAGCCAAGTAGGGGGGGCCGCGGGGGAGCAGTTCTTC.

This clonotype was observed a few times. The chain uses TRBV14 and TRBJ1-2, with TRBD1 matching over 7 bases. The CDR3 covers 15 residues. Trimming removed 3 bases from V and 4 bases from J; junction bases left unmatched: 8. Germline CDR1 reads SGHDN; CDR2 reads FVKESK. The CDR3 is CASSHLGQKTYGYTF. In DNA, the CDR3 is TGTGCCAGCAGCCACTTGGGACAGAAAACCTATGGCTACACCTTC.

In its sample, this clonotype was seen many times. The rearrangement joins TRBV20-1 to TRBJ1-1; possibly TRBD1 for D (6 bases). Germline lookup yields CDR1 DFQATT and CDR2 SNEGSKA (reference sequence). V lost 4 bases to trimming and J lost 4 bases, with 16 bases between them. The CDR3 contains 14 residues. The CDR3 DNA follows: TGCAGTGCTACCCAGGGGTGGGGGGTCACTGAAGCTTTCTTT. Its protein is CSATQGWGVTEAFF.